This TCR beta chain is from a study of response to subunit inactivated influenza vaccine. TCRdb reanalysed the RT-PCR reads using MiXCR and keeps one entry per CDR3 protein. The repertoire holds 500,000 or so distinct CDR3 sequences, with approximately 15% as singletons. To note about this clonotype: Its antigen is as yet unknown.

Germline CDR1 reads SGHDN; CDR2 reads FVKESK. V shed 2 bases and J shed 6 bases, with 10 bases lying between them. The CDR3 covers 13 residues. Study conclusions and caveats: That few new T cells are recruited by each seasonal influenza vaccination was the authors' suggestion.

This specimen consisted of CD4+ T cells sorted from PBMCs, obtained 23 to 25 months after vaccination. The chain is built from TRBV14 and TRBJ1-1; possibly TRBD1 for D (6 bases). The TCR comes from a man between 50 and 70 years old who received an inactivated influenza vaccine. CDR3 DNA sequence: TGTGCCAGCAGCCAACAGACAGGAGCTGAAGCTTTCTTT. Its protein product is CASSQQTGAEAFF. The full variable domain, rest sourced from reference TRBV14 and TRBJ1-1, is EAGVTQFPSHSVIEKGQTVTLRCDPISGHDNLYWYRRVMGKEIKFLLHFVKESKQDESGMPNNRFLAERTGGTYSTLKVQPAELEDSGVYFCASSQQTGAEAFFGQGTRLTVV.